This is a list of T cell receptor beta chains from one sample in a study of blood T cell repertoires in COVID-19. This table comes from immunoSEQ multiplex PCR, and its TCRdb copy is limited to in-frame clones, with some not included. The table includes roughly 280,000 clones, more than 85% detected once. Material for sequencing was PBMCs or T cells enriched from blood (not recorded which). These receptors were collected from a man aged 40-49 years who had been exposed to COVID-19. Both conserved end residues are part of each CDR3. A D gene is named only where the DNA matches it firmly. Clone size is stated in some rows and not others, as once, few, many or a class when expanded.

j_gene,d_gene,v_gene,abundance,len,CDR3nt,CDR3aa
TRBJ2-7,.,TRBV19,.,18,TGTGCCAGTAGGGGAGGACAGGTCGGGACTAGGGCCTCCTACGAGCAGTACTTC,CASRGGQVGTRASYEQYF
TRBJ2-7,TRBD2,TRBV11-1,.,15,TGTGCCAGCAGGAGGACTAGCGGGGCCTTCTACGAGCAGTACTTC,CASRRTSGAFYEQYF
TRBJ2-3,.,TRBV19,.,15,TGTGCCAGTAGTATCCGGGAGACTAGCACAGATACGCAGTATTTT,CASSIRETSTDTQYF
TRBJ1-1,.,TRBV9,.,15,TGTGCCAGCAGCGTAGAAGCAGGGGTAAACACTGAAGCTTTCTTT,CASSVEAGVNTEAFF
TRBJ1-3,.,TRBV11-3,.,18,TGTGCCAGCAGCTTAGATGGATTACGGGTGTACTCTGGAAACACCATATATTTT,CASSLDGLRVYSGNTIYF
TRBJ1-2,TRBD1,TRBV4-2,.,16,TGTGCCAGCAGCCAAGAACCGACAGGGGTCAACTATGGCTACACCTTC,CASSQEPTGVNYGYTF
TRBJ1-1,TRBD1,TRBV14,few,17,TGTGCCAGCAGCCAAGATTCAGGGACAGGCATGAACACTGAAGCTTTCTTT,CASSQDSGTGMNTEAFF
TRBJ1-2,.,TRBV19,.,16,TGTGCCAGCTGCGACTTACGGGACACGATTTCGGGTGGCTACACCTTC,CASCDLRDTISGGYTF
TRBJ1-5,.,TRBV27,.,15,TGTGCCAGCAGTATGTACGGACAGAATAATCAGCCCCAGCATTTT,CASSMYGQNNQPQHF
TRBJ1-1,.,TRBV5-1,.,15,TGCGCCAGCAGCCCACCGACACCCACGAACACTGAAGCTTTCTTT,CASSPPTPTNTEAFF
TRBJ2-1,TRBD2,TRBV5-1,.,15,TGCGCCAGCAGCTTCTGGGCTAGCGGGTGGAATGAGCAGTTCTTC,CASSFWASGWNEQFF
TRBJ2-5,.,TRBV27,once,15,TGTGCCAGCAGCTCGCACAGGGTGGAGCTTGAGACCCAGTACTTC,CASSSHRVELETQYF
TRBJ1-1,.,TRBV3-1/TRBV3-2,.,14,TGTGCCAGCAGCCAAGACAGGGCAACCAATGAAGCTTTCTTT,CASSQDRATNEAFF
TRBJ2-1,TRBD2,TRBV18,few,16,TGTGCCAGCTCACCTATACTAGCGGGGGTATACAATGAGCAGTTCTTC,CASSPILAGVYNEQFF
TRBJ2-7,TRBD2,TRBV30,.,15,TGTGCCTGGAGTGTTTCGACTAGCGGTTATAACGAGCAGTACTTC,CAWSVSTSGYNEQYF
TRBJ2-7,TRBD2,TRBV5-1,once,15,TGCGCCAGCAGCAGAACTAGCGGGAGTACGAGCGAGCAGTACTTC,CASSRTSGSTSEQYF
TRBJ1-5,.,TRBV4-1,.,16,TGCGCCAGCAGCCAAGATGGCCAGGGTAGGGGTCAGCCCCAGCATTTT,CASSQDGQGRGQPQHF
TRBJ1-2,TRBD1,TRBV7-8,.,13,TGTGCCAGCAGCCCACGCCAGGGGGAAGGCTACACCTTC,CASSPRQGEGYTF
TRBJ2-1,TRBD2,TRBV7-2,.,15,TGTGCCAGCAGCTTAGGACTAGCGGGCTACAATGAGCAGTTCTTC,CASSLGLAGYNEQFF
TRBJ1-2,.,TRBV15,.,13,TGTGCCACCAGCAGGGACGGGGTCTATGGCTACACCTTC,CATSRDGVYGYTF
TRBJ1-3,.,TRBV12-5,.,13,TGTGCTAGTGGTACCCCCTCCGTAGACACCATATATTTT,CASGTPSVDTIYF
TRBJ1-4,.,TRBV11-2,.,11,TGTGCCAGCAGCTCGGATGAAAAACTGTTTTTT,CASSSDEKLFF
TRBJ2-2,TRBD1,TRBV5-4,.,16,TGTGCCAGCAGCGGGGCGGGACAGGCGAACACCGGGGAGCTGTTTTTT,CASSGAGQANTGELFF
TRBJ1-4,.,TRBV6-5,.,15,TGTGCCAGCAGACCCGGATGGGGGGTAGGTGAAAAACTGTTTTTT,CASRPGWGVGEKLFF
TRBJ1-5,.,TRBV4-2,.,18,TGTGCCAGCAGCCAAGAGATAGGGAGGGGGTATAGCAATCAGCCCCAGCATTTT,CASSQEIGRGYSNQPQHF
TRBJ2-2,.,TRBV27,once,15,TGTGCCAGCAGTCCCCTGACTATTAACACCGGGGAGCTGTTTTTT,CASSPLTINTGELFF